The present entry profiles one T cell receptor (beta chain) with its context. The antigen is undetermined. The repertoire was sequenced with immunoSEQ multiplex PCR; TCRdb's copy has only in-frame clones and lacks some. In the table there are about 56,000 clones, about 80% of which are singletons. This entry is derived from a study of memory CD4+ T cells and cytomegalovirus serostatus. Study as a whole: This sample comes from healthy Belgian adults, eight to ten CMV seropositive, roughly 22 seronegative.

The CDR3 is 13 residues long. The V end was cut by 1 base, the J end by 4 bases, with 8 bases between. CDR1 is SGHVS and CDR2 is FNYEAQ in the germline V gene. The sort gate was single viable CD3+CD4+CD8-CD45RO+ cells for memory CD4+ T cells. Positive selection with CD4 microbeads enriched total CD4+ T cells. General study results and limits: About 40% of the roughly 160 known CMV-associated TCRbeta sequences appeared in CD4+ memory.

Sequenced material: memory CD4+ T cells from blood. The receptor was isolated from an adult in good health and CMV-seropositive. V usage is TRBV7-6 and J usage is TRBJ2-7; D is undetermined. The CDR3 spells CASSLVVGYEQYF. The CDR3 DNA is TGTGCCAGCAGCTTAGTGGTTGGGTACGAGCAGTACTTC.